A single sample gave rise to the 25 T cell receptor beta chains below, sequenced in a study of blood T cell repertoires in COVID-19. Only in-frame clones appear in the TCRdb table, and some are missing; sequencing was by immunoSEQ multiplex PCR. Here the sample spans around 200,000 clones, about 82% being singletons. Sequenced material: PBMCs or T cells enriched from blood (not recorded which). The receptors shown here come from a middle-aged man with acute COVID-19.

The genes are TRBV2 and TRBJ1-3; D unresolved. In germline, CDR1 is SNHLY, CDR2 FYNNEI. This CDR3 region has 13 residues. V was shortened by 6 bases and J by 8 bases, with 14 bases between the two germline ends. The CDR3 sequence is CASSYGPEDTIYF. CDR3 bases: TGTGCCAGCAGCTATGGACCGGAGGACACCATATATTTT.

This CDR3 is CSAAGTALGYTF. Here the CDR3 DNA reads TGCAGCGCCGCCGGGACAGCTTTGGGCTACACCTTC. V gene TRBV29-1 combines with J gene TRBJ1-2; TRBD1 matches at 7 bases. The junction had 10 bases not matched to a gene; V was cut back by 7 bases and J by 8 bases. Germline values: CDR1 SQVTM, CDR2 ANQGSEA. The CDR3 has 12 residues.

This rearrangement joins TRBV30 to TRBJ1-5; D uncertain. The CDR3 consists of 13 residues. V was trimmed by 7 bases and J by 3 bases, leaving 13 bases between them. Germline CDR1 is GTSNPN and CDR2 is SVGIG (reference sequence). The DNA of the CDR3 is TGTGCCTCATCCGGAGGGCTCAATCAGCCCCAGCATTTT. Residues: CASSGGLNQPQHF. Full variable domain (outside the CDR3, taken from reference TRBV30 and TRBJ1-5): SQTIHQWPATLVQPVGSPLSLECTVEGTSNPNLYWYRQAAGRGLQLLFYSVGIGQISSEVPQNLSASRPQDRQFILSSKKLLLSDSGFYLCASSGGLNQPQHFGDGTRLSIL.

V and J are TRBV24-1 and TRBJ1-1, with 8 bases aligning to TRBD1. CDR3 size: 16 residues. Trimming took 4 bases from V and 2 from J; bases not matched to a gene: 8. Germline values: CDR1 KGHDR, CDR2 SFDVKD. The CDR3: CATSDSRTGRNTEAFF. The CDR3 coding sequence is TGTGCCACCAGTGACTCTCGGACAGGGCGAAACACTGAAGCTTTCTTT.

The chain recombines TRBV27 with TRBJ1-1; D is unclear. The CDR3 spans 13 residues. V lost 6 bases and J 4 bases, leaving 12 bases between the germline ends. Germline CDR1 MNHEY, CDR2 SMNVEV (reference sequence). The CDR3 region has the DNA TGTGCCAGCAGCCTCGGGAAGGGCACTGAAGCTTTCTTT. Its protein product is CASSLGKGTEAFF.

V is TRBV29-1 and J is TRBJ2-3, with D possibly matching TRBD1 (5 bases). Germline V lookup: CDR1 SQVTM, CDR2 ANQGSEA. The CDR3 runs to 14 residues. V was pared by 1 base and J by 3 bases, with 11 bases between. For the CDR3, the DNA is TGCAGCGTTGAAGGCCGAAAGGGGACAGATACGCAGTATTTT. It encodes CSVEGRKGTDTQYF.

This chain joins TRBV27 and TRBJ2-1; TRBD2 matches 12 bases. The CDR3 covers 15 residues. V trimming: 3 bases; J trimming: 8 bases; junction bases outside the gene matches: 5. Germline loops: CDR1 MNHEY, CDR2 SMNVEV (reference sequence). CDR3 nucleotides: TGTGCCAGCAGTTTGAGACTAGCGGGAGTATATGAGCAGTTCTTC. Translation: CASSLRLAGVYEQFF.

V is TRBV21-1 and J is TRBJ2-7; the tabulated D call, TRBD2, remains unverified against the DNA. TRBV21-1 is a documented pseudogene. The CDR3 consists of 15 residues. In DNA form, the CDR3 reads TGTGCCAGCAGTCCCCCGGGACTAGCAAGGTACGAGCAGTACTTC. Translating it yields CASSPPGLARYEQYF.

CDR3 amino acids: CASSWTGGPDTQYF. CDR3 coding DNA: TGCGCCAGCAGCTGGACAGGGGGTCCAGATACGCAGTATTTT. The V and J genes are TRBV5-1 and TRBJ2-3; 10 bases line up with TRBD1. The length of the CDR3 is 14 residues. Losses at the gene ends were 3 bases for V and 4 bases for J; bases not matched to a gene: 2. Germline V gene data show CDR1 as SGHRS and CDR2 as YFSETQ.

J is TRBJ2-1 and V is TRBV7-2; possible D gene TRBD1, 7 bases. Trimming took 4 bases from V and 9 from J, leaving 16 bases between them. Germline CDR1 and CDR2: SGHTA and FQGNSA. The CDR3 extends over 14 amino acids. CDR3 residues: CASSWLTQGGEQFF. As DNA, the CDR3 is TGTGCCAGCAGCTGGTTGACCCAGGGGGGTGAGCAGTTCTTC. The full variable domain, in which reference TRBV7-2 and TRBJ2-1 provide the parts outside the CDR3, is GAGVSQSPSNKVTEKGKDVELRCDPISGHTALYWYRQSLGQGLEFLIYFQGNSAPDKSGLPSDRFSAERTGGSVSTLTIQRTQQEDSAVYLCASSWLTQGGEQFFGPGTRLTVL.

The gene calls are TRBV28 and TRBJ2-7; 8 bases fit TRBD1. The length of the CDR3 is 15 residues. Looked up from germline, CDR1 is MDHEN and CDR2 is SYDVKM. With 5 bases clipped from V and 7 bases from J, the junction kept 13 bases outside the gene matches. The CDR3: CASSTPGTGLREQYF. The CDR3 bases are TGTGCCAGCAGTACTCCCGGGACAGGCCTGAGGGAGCAGTACTTC.

This clone occurred once. Other DNA sequences within the sample encode an identical CDR3. The chain has TRBV28 and TRBJ2-5; D perhaps matches TRBD1 (7 bases). Germline V gene sequence: CDR1 MDHEN, CDR2 SYDVKM. Trimming shortened V by 9 bases and J by 4 bases, and 27 bases separated the two germline ends. This CDR3 spans 17 amino acids. CDR3 nucleotide sequence: TGTGCCAGTAGTCCGGGGGACAGCCAAATGAAGCGAGAGACCCAGTACTTC. Its protein is CASSPGDSQMKRETQYF.

The rearrangement uses TRBV3-1 (or the pseudogene TRBV3-2) and TRBJ2-3, with D unclear. Germline V gives CDR1 LGHDT, CDR2 YNNKEL (reference sequence). The CDR3 covers 11 residues. With 6 bases removed from V and 2 bases from J, the gap between germline ends came to 3 bases. CDR3 DNA: TGTGCCAGCAGTCACACAGATACGCAGTATTTT. Its protein is CASSHTDTQYF.

The chain carries TRBV2 and TRBJ2-3, with D perhaps matching TRBD2 (5 bases). Germline CDR1 is SNHLY and CDR2 is FYNNEI. V gave up 0 bases and J gave up 7 bases, with 14 bases separating them. The CDR3 has 15 amino acids. The CDR3 is CASSEALPGLNTQYF. CDR3 bases: TGTGCCAGCAGTGAAGCCTTACCGGGGTTAAATACGCAGTATTTT.

The chain has TRBV21-1 and TRBJ1-2; the tabulated D call, TRBD1, remains unverified against the DNA. TRBV21-1 is a known pseudogene. The CDR3 runs 12 residues. CDR3 sequence: CASRPGGRGYTF. CDR3 nucleotide sequence: TGTGCCAGCAGACCAGGGGGCCGGGGCTACACCTTC.

V and J are TRBV11-2 and TRBJ2-5; 7 bases align to TRBD1. With 5 bases clipped from V and 3 bases from J, the junction kept 15 bases outside the gene matches. Looked up from germline, CDR1 is SGHAT and CDR2 is FQNNGV. This CDR3 has 17 residues. The CDR3 loop is CASSPGWGQRYKETQYF. CDR3 DNA: TGTGCCAGCAGCCCAGGGTGGGGACAGAGATACAAAGAGACCCAGTACTTC.

The chain recombines TRBV12-5 with TRBJ2-2, with a tentative D call TRBD2 (5 bases). Germline CDR1 and CDR2: LGHNT and FRNRAP. V was clipped by 3 bases and J by 3 bases, with 20 bases between them. CDR3 length: 18 amino acids. CDR3 in DNA: TGTGCTAGTGGTTTCCACATTAACCCAGGAGGATACACCGGGGAGCTGTTTTTT. The encoded protein is CASGFHINPGGYTGELFF.

CDR3 in DNA: TGTGCCAGCAGCTTGCGGGTTCAGCCCCAGCATTTT. Translated, it gives CASSLRVQPQHF. This sequence joins TRBV5-8 and TRBJ1-5; D is undetermined. This CDR3 has 12 amino acids. Germline V gene lookup returns CDR1 SGHTS and CDR2 YDEGEE. V lost 1 base and J lost 6, with 5 bases in between.

The chain is built from TRBV7-2 and TRBJ2-1, with 14 bases fitting TRBD2. This CDR3 comprises 17 residues. CDR1 is SGHTA and CDR2 is FQGNSA in the germline V gene. V shed 4 bases and J 8 bases; nucleotides not matched to a gene: 10. The CDR3 region has the DNA TGTGCCAGCAGCTCCACAGGGGGGACTAGCGGGAGACATGAGCAGTTCTTC. Protein: CASSSTGGTSGRHEQFF.

In this sample, this clone turned up a few times. This chain connects TRBV2 to TRBJ1-2; 8 bases are a match to TRBD1. CDR1 and CDR2 (germline): SNHLY, FYNNEI. The CDR3 length is 12 residues. V dropped 8 bases and J dropped 3; count of bases not matched to a gene: 2. CDR3: CASDRGDYGYTF. For the CDR3, the DNA is TGTGCCAGCGACAGGGGAGACTATGGCTACACCTTC.

This chain uses TRBV29-1 with TRBJ1-3; D not certain. V was cut by 0 bases and J by 6 bases, with 6 bases left in between. This CDR3 region has 12 residues. The germline CDR1 and CDR2 sequences are SQVTM and ANQGSEA. CDR3 amino acids: CSVEEAPNTIYF. The CDR3 bases are TGCAGCGTTGAAGAGGCCCCAAACACCATATATTTT.

Turning to this clone: The sample has other DNA sequences that encode this CDR3 too. This rearrangement joins TRBV4-1 to TRBJ1-5; tentative D call: TRBD1 (6 bases). This CDR3 is 17 amino acids long. V lost 1 base and J lost 1, with 14 bases in between. Germline values: CDR1 MGHRA, CDR2 YSYEKL. CDR3 sequence: CASSQGPGVLSNQPQHF. For the CDR3, the DNA is TGCGCCAGCAGCCAAGGCCCAGGGGTACTGAGCAATCAGCCCCAGCATTTT.

This clone is a singleton in its sample. The V call is TRBV7-2, the J call TRBJ1-4; perhaps TRBD1 as D (6 bases). The CDR3 consists of 16 residues. Between the trimmed V and J ends, which lost 2 bases and 8 bases, there was a span of 18 bases. CDR1 SGHTA and CDR2 FQGNSA come from the germline V gene. The DNA for the CDR3 is TGTGCCAGCAGCTTAATGGTGGGGGCAGGGAACGAAAAACTGTTTTTT. Protein product: CASSLMVGAGNEKLFF. Based on the CDR3 plus reference TRBV7-2 and TRBJ1-4, the full variable domain is GAGVSQSPSNKVTEKGKDVELRCDPISGHTALYWYRQSLGQGLEFLIYFQGNSAPDKSGLPSDRFSAERTGGSVSTLTIQRTQQEDSAVYLCASSLMVGAGNEKLFFGSGTQLSVL.

The V gene is TRBV6-2 or TRBV6-3, the J gene TRBJ2-2; 7 positions agree with TRBD1. J lost 4 bases, V lost 5 bases, and 4 bases had no gene match. Per germline, CDR1 MNHEY and CDR2 SVGEGT. The CDR3 covers 14 residues. CDR3 sequence: CASSRQGTTGELFF. The DNA for the CDR3 is TGTGCCAGCAGTCGACAGGGCACCACCGGGGAGCTGTTTTTT.

The chain links TRBV4-1 to TRBJ1-2; 7 bases map to TRBD1. The V segment lost 4 bases and the J segment 5 bases; nucleotides outside the gene matches: 7. CDR3 size: 14 residues. Looked up from germline, CDR1 is MGHRA and CDR2 is YSYEKL. In DNA form, the CDR3 reads TGCGCCAGCAGCCTGGAACAGGGGAAATATGGCTACACCTTC. Residues: CASSLEQGKYGYTF.